These 6 T cell receptor delta chains originate from one sample sequenced in a study of γδ T cells in repeated Plasmodium falciparum infection (dated by TCRdb to about 2021). For bulk TCR repertoire analysis, Vgamma9/Vdelta2+ and Vdelta2-negative gammadelta T cell populations were flow-sorted out of peripheral blood mononuclear cells. The library relied on multiplex PCR. The sequencing machine was an Illumina MiSeq. TCRdb called clones afresh from the public reads with CATT; identical DNA rows were later merged. This sample is represented by 45,000 to 50,000 delta-chain clones; 1.6% of them were singletons. The ten largest clones add up to 7.5% to 10% of the sample. Sequenced sample: gamma-delta T cells from blood. Receptors originate from a pool of human donors (malaria-infected and uninfected, not separated).

About this clone: Since a far larger clone is one base different, this is likely a read error. At the DNA level, this CDR3 is encoded by other sequences in the same sample as well. There is no J gene call, but TRAV14/DV4 is given as the V gene. This CDR3 spans 14 amino acids. The germline CDR1 and CDR2 sequences are TSDPSYG and QGSYDQQN (reference sequence). The CDR3 sequence is CAMRELHYTDKLIF. For the CDR3, the DNA is TGTGCAATGAGAGAGCTCCATTACACCGATAAACTCATCTTC.

A word on this clone: The likely explanation is a read error, given a far larger clone one base away. Within the sample, other DNA sequences also encode this same CDR3. DNA of the CDR3: TGTGCTCTTGGGGAACTAGTATTTTGTCTCCTAGGCCCCCCAACTGGGGGCCCTACTTTGTACACCGATAAACTCATCTTT. Translated: CALGELVFCLLGPPTGGPTLYTDKLIF. This chain links TRDV1 with TRDJ1; 8 bases match TRDD3. TCRdb lists no J gene, so it was determined here by aligning the DNA to germline. Germline CDR1 is TSWWSYY and CDR2 is QGS. Trimming took 0 bases from V and 0 from J; bases not matched to a gene: 36. The CDR3 length is 27 residues.

This clone has at least ten counts. The protein recorded in TCRdb matches a much larger clone and deviates from this DNA's translation at residue 10, suggesting a read error; the protein here is obtained by translating the DNA. The J gene is TRDJ1, the V gene TRDV1; the match to TRDD3 covers 12 bases. The CDR3 loop spans 20 amino acids. J was trimmed by 3 bases and V by 2 bases; bases with no gene match: 16. Germline V lookup: CDR1 TSWWSYY, CDR2 QGS. CDR3 sequence (DNA): TGTGCTCTTGGGGAAGTCACCCTTTTGTGCTGGGGGATACGCCCCGATAAACTCATCTTT. Its protein product is CALGEVTLLCWGIRPDKLIF.

This clone was recorded a few times. Since a far larger clone is one base different, this is likely a read error. Within the sample, other DNA sequences also encode this same CDR3. J is TRDJ3 and V is TRDV2, with TRDD3 identical over 7 bases. The J gene, left out of TCRdb, was set here by checking the DNA against germline. There are 22 residues in the CDR3. Per germline, CDR1 GEAIGNYY and CDR2 EKD. The CDR3 sequence is CACDDVQSEDTNSSWDTRQMFF. CDR3 DNA: TGTGCCTGTGACGACGTCCAATCCGAGGATACGAACTCATCCTGGGACACTCGACAGATGTTTTTC.

Worth noting for this clone: With only one base between it and a far larger clone, this is likely a read error. Different DNA sequences within this sample yield the same CDR3. The CDR3, as DNA: TGTGCCCTTGGGAAGCCACTACCTTTCCTACGGATCAACACCGATAAACTCATCTTT. It codes for CALGKPLPFLRINTDKLIF. The gene calls are TRDV1 and TRDJ1; TRDD2 aligns across 7 bases. The germline gives CDR1 TSWWSYY, CDR2 QGS. This CDR3 spans 19 amino acids.

Concerning this clone itself: This DNA's translation differs at residue 14 from TCRdb's protein, which comes from a much larger clone; a read error is likely, and the protein shown is translated from the DNA. This chain connects TRDV1 to TRDJ1; D unclear. The CDR3 has 19 residues. CDR1 and CDR2 (germline): TSWWSYY, QGS. Trimming shortened V by 0 bases and J by 3 bases, and 23 bases separated the two germline ends. The CDR3 protein is CALGELVTRTPTYADKLIF. The DNA of the CDR3 is TGTGCTCTTGGGGAACTGGTGACACGTACCCCGACGTACGCCGATAAACTCATCTTT.